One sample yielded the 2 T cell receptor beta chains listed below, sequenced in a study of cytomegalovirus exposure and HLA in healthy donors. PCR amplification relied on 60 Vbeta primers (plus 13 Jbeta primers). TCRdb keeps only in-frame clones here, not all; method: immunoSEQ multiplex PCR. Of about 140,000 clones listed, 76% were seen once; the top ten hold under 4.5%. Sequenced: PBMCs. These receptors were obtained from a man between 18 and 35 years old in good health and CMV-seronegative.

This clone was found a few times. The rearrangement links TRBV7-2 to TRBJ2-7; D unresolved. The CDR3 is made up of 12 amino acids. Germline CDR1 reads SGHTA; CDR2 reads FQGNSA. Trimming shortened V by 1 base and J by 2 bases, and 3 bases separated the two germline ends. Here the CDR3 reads CASSLVAYEQYF. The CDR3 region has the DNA TGTGCCAGCAGCTTAGTCGCCTACGAGCAGTACTTC.

The CDR3 coding sequence is TGTGCCAGCAATGAAGAGCAGGGGGCCTACGAGCAGTACTTC. Translating it yields CASNEEQGAYEQYF. The rearrangement uses TRBV9 and TRBJ2-5, with 7 bases lining up with TRBD1. The J call may be wrong; the DNA end is better matched by TRBJ2-7. CDR1 and CDR2 from the germline V gene are SGDLS and YYNGEE. The CDR3 covers 14 residues.